The following is a T cell receptor beta chain sequence with its context. This specimen comes from a study of T-cell reconstitution after alpha-beta-depleted transplantation in children. Unique molecular identifiers were used to barcode this TCRbeta library. MiXCR, run by TCRdb on the PCR reads, gives a single entry per CDR3 protein. The data contain 250,000 to 350,000 distinct CDR3 sequences, 9.9% of them singletons. Per the germline V gene, CDR1 is DFQATT and CDR2 is SNEGSKA (reference sequence). J gave up 4 bases and V 0 bases, and 5 bases lay outside the gene matches. There are 16 residues in the CDR3.

This sequence originates from a human donor who donated a stem cell graft to a child with SCID. The source was PBMCs from the stem cell graft donor, collected from the stem cell graft. The rearrangement links TRBV20-1 to TRBJ1-6; 8 bases fit TRBD1. DNA for the CDR3: TGCAGTGCTAGAGATATAACAGGGGGGTATAATTCACCCCTCCACTTT. This encodes CSARDITGGYNSPLHF.